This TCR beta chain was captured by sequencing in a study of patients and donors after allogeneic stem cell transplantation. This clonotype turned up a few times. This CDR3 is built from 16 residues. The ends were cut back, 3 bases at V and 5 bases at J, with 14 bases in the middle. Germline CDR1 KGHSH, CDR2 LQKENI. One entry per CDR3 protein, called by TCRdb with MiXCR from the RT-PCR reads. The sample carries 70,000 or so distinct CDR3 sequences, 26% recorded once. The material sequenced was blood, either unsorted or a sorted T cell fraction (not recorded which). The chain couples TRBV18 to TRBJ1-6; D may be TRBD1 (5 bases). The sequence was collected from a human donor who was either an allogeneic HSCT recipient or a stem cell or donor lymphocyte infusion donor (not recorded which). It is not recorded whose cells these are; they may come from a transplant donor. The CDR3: CASSPNQGVDNSPLHF. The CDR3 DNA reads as TGTGCCAGCTCACCGAACCAGGGTGTCGATAATTCACCCCTCCACTTT.